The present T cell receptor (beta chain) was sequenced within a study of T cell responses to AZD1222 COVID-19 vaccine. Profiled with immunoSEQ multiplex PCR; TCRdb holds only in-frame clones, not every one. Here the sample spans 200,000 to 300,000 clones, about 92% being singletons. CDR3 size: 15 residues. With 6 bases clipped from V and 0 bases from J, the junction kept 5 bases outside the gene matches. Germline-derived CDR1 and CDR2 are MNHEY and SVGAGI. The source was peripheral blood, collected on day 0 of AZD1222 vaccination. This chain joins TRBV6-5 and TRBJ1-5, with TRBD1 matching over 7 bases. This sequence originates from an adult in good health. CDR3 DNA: TGTGCCAGCAGGGAGGGGGCCTATAGCAATCAGCCCCAGCATTTT. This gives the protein CASREGAYSNQPQHF.